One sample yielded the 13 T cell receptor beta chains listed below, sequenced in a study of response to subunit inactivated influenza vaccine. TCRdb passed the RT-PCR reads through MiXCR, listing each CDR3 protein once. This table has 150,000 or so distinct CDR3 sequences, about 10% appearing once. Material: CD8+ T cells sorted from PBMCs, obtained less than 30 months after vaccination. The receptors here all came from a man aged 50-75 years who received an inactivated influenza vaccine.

Here the CDR3 DNA reads TGTGCCATCAGTTTAGGGTACGAGCAGTACTTC. Translation gives CAISLGYEQYF. The chain recombines TRBV10-3 with TRBJ2-7, with D unclear. Trimming stripped 5 bases from V and 4 bases from J, with 6 bases between. There are 11 residues in the CDR3. Germline lookup yields CDR1 ENHRY and CDR2 SYGVKD.

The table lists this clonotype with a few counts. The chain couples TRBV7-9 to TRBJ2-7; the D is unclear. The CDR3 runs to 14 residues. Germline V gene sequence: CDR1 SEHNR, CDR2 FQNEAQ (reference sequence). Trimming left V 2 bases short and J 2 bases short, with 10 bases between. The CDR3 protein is CASSLINKPYEQYF. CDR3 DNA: TGTGCCAGCAGCTTAATTAACAAGCCCTACGAGCAGTACTTC.

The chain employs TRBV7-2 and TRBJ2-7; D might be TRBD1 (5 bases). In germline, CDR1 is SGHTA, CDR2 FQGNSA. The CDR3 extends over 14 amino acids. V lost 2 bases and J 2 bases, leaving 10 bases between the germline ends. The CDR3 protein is CASSLIGRAYEQYF. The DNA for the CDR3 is TGTGCCAGCAGCTTAATAGGCAGGGCCTACGAGCAGTACTTC.

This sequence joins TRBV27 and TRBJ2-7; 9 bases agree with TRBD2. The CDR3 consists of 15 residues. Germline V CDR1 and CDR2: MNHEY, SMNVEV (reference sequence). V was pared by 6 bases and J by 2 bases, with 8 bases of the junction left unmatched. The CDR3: CASSLSGGQTYEQYF. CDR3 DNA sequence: TGTGCCAGCAGCCTCAGCGGGGGGCAAACCTACGAGCAGTACTTC.

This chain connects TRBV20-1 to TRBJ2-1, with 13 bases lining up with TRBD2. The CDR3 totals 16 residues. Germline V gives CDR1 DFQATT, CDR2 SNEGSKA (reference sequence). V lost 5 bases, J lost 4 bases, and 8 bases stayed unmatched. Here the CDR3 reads CSACDLGLAGYNEQFF. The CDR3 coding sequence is TGCAGTGCTTGCGACCTGGGACTAGCGGGGTACAATGAGCAGTTCTTC.

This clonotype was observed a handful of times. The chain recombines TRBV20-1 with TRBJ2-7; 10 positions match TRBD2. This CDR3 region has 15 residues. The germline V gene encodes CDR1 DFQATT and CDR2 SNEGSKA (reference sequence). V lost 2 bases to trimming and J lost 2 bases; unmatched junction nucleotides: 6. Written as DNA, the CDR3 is TGCAGTGCTAGATCTAGCGGGAGCCCAACCTACGAGCAGTACTTC. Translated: CSARSSGSPTYEQYF.

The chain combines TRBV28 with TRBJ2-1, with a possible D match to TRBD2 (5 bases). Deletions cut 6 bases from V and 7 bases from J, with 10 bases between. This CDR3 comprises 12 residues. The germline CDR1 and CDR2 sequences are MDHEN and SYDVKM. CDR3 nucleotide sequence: TGTGCCAGCAGCCAACTAGGGAATGAGCAGTTCTTC. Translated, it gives CASSQLGNEQFF.

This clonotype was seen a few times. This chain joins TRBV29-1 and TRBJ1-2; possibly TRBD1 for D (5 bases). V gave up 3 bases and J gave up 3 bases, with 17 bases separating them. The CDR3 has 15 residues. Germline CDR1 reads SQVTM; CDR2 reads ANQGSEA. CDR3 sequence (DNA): TGCAGCGTTGACACAGGTGGCGGAGATTACTATGGCTACACCTTC. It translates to CSVDTGGGDYYGYTF.

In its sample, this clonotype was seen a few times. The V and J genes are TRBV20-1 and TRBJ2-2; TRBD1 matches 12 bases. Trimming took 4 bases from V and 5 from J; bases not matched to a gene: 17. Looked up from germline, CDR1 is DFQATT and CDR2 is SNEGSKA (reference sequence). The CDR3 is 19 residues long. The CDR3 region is CSATPGQGALKAGTGELFF. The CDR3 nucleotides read TGCAGTGCTACCCCGGGACAGGGGGCTCTAAAAGCGGGGACCGGGGAGCTGTTTTTT.

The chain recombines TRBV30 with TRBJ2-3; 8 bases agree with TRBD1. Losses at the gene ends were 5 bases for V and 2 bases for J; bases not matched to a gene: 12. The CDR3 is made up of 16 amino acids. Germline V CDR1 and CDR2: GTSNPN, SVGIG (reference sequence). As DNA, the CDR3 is TGTGCCTGGGAAACCGGGACAGGTTGGGACACAGATACGCAGTATTTT. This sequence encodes CAWETGTGWDTDTQYF.

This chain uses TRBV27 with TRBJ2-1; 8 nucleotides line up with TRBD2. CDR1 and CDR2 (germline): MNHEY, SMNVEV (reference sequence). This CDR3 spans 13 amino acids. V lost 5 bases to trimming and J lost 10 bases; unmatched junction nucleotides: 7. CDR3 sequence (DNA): TGTGCCAGCAGTCTCTATAGCGGGGCCGAGCAGTTCTTC. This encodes CASSLYSGAEQFF.

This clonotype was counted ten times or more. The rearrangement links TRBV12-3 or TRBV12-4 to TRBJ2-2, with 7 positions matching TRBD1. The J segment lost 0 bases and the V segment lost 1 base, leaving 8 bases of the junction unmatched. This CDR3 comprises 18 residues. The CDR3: CASSLDRGSLSNTGELFF. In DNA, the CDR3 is TGTGCCAGCAGTTTAGACAGGGGCTCCTTATCGAACACCGGGGAGCTGTTTTTT.

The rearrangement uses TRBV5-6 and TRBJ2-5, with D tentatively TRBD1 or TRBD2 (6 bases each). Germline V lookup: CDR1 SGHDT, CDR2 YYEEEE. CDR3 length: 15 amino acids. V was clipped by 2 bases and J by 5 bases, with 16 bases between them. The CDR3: CASSFGSGAGETQYF. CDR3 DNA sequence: TGTGCCAGCAGCTTCGGTTCAGGGGCGGGGGAGACCCAGTACTTC.